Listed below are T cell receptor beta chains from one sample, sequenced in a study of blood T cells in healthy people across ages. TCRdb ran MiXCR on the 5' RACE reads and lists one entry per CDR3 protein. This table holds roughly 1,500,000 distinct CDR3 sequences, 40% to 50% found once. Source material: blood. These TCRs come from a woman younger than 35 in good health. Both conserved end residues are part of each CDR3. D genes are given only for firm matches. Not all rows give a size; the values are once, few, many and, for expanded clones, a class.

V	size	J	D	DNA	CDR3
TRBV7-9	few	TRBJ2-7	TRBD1	TGTGCCAGCAGCTTAGATTGGGACAGGGATGTCTACGAGCAGTACTTC	CASSLDWDRDVYEQYF
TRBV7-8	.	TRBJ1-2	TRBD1	TGTGCCAGCAGCCCCAGGACAGGGTGGGACGGCTACACCTTC	CASSPRTGWDGYTF
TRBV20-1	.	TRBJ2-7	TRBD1	TGCAGTGCCGTACCGCGGGACAGGAACTACGAGCAGTACTTC	CSAVPRDRNYEQYF
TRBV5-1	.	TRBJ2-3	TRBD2	TGCGCCAGCAGCAGTCCGGGGGGGACCACAGATACGCAGTATTTT	CASSSPGGTTDTQYF
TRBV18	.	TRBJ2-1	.	TGTGCCAGCTCACGGGCGACAGGTTACAATGAGCAGTTCTTC	CASSRATGYNEQFF
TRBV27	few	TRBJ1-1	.	TGTGCCAGCAGTCGGGTGGGGCCCATGAACACTGAAGCTTTCTTT	CASSRVGPMNTEAFF
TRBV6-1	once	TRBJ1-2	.	TGTGCCAGCAGCCGGGACGTGGCTAACTATGGCTACACCTTC	CASSRDVANYGYTF
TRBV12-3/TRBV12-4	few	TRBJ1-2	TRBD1	TGTGCCAGCAGCTCCCAACAGGGACAGGGTGGCTACACCTTC	CASSSQQGQGGYTF
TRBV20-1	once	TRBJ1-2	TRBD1	TGCAGTGCTAGAGAAGGAGGGGGCGGTAGGGGCTACACCTTC	CSAREGGGGRGYTF
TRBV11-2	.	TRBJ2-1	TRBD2	TGTGCCAGCAGCTTAGCCTTAGCGGGGTCTAGCTCCTACAATGAGCAGTTCTTC	CASSLALAGSSSYNEQFF
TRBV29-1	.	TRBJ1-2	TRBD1	TGCAGCGTCCGGACAGGGTACTATGGCCACACCTTC	CSVRTGYYGHTF
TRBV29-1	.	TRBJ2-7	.	TGCAGCGTCGAGGAGGGGTGGGAGCTGTACTTC	CSVEEGWELYF
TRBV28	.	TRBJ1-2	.	TGTGCCAGCAGCATCCGGTCTCTTAACTATGGCTACACCTTC	CASSIRSLNYGYTF
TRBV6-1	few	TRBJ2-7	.	TGTGCCAGCAGTGTCTGGCAGTCTGACAGAGAGCAGTACTTC	CASSVWQSDREQYF
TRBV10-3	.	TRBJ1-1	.	TGTGCCATCAGTGAGTCGGCCCAGAGGGAAGCTTTCTTT	CAISESAQREAFF
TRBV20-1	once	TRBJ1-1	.	TGCAGTGCCAATCTGGTGAACACTGAAGCTTTCTTT	CSANLVNTEAFF
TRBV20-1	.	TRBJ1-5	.	TGCAGTGCTAGTTTGGGGACATCGAGGGGTCAGCCCCAGCATTTT	CSASLGTSRGQPQHF
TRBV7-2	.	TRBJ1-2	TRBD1	TGTGCCAGCAGCTTAGTTACAGGGGACTATGGCTACACCTTC	CASSLVTGDYGYTF
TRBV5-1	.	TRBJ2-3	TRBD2	TGCGCCAGCAGCTCCGGGGCTAGCGGGGTTACAGATACGCAGTATTTT	CASSSGASGVTDTQYF
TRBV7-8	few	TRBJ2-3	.	TGTGCCAGCAGCTATCCCCGGGACACAGCCACAGATACGCAGTATTTT	CASSYPRDTATDTQYF
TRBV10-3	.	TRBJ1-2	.	TGTGCCATCAGTGACGGTCTAGGGCTAACTAACTATGGCTACACCTTC	CAISDGLGLTNYGYTF
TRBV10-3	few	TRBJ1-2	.	TGTGCCATCAGTAAATCTAACTATGGCTACACCTTC	CAISKSNYGYTF
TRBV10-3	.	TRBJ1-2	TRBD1	TGTGCCATCAGTGAGGGACAGGGAGGTAACTATGGCTACACCTTC	CAISEGQGGNYGYTF
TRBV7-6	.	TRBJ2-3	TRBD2	TGTGCCAGCAGCTGGAGCGGACTAGCGACAGATACGCAGTATTTT	CASSWSGLATDTQYF
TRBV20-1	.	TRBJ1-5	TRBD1	TGCAGTGCTAGTAGCAGGGGGCCGCTTCAGCCCCAGCATTTT	CSASSRGPLQPQHF
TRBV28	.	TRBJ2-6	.	TGTGCCAGCAGAACCGGGACTTTTCTAGGTGGGGCCAACGTCCTGACTTTC	CASRTGTFLGGANVLTF
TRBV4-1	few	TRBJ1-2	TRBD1	TGCGCCAGCAGCCAAGATCCGGGACAGGGAAGCGGCTACACCTTC	CASSQDPGQGSGYTF
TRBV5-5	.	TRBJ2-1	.	TGTGCCAGCAGCCAACAGGGCGTGTTGTCCTACAATGAGCAGTTCTTC	CASSQQGVLSYNEQFF
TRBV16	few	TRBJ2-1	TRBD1	TGTGCCAGCAGCCAATCTTCAGGGGGTCAGCAGTTCTTC	CASSQSSGGQQFF
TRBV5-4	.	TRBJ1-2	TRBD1	TGTGCCAGCAGCTCCGGGGACAGGGACTATGGCTACACCTTC	CASSSGDRDYGYTF
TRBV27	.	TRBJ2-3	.	TGTGCCAGCAACCTCCTCGCGGGGGCCACAGATACGCAGTATTTT	CASNLLAGATDTQYF
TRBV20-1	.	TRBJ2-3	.	TGCAGTGCTCGTTGGAGTAGCGTGGGAGATACGCAGTATTTT	CSARWSSVGDTQYF
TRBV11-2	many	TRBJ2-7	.	TGTGCCAGCAGTTTAGAGTCCTCCTACGAGCAGTACTTC	CASSLESSYEQYF
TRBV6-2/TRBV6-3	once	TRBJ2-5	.	TGTGCCAGCAGTACGAGCGGTACTAGGACCCAGTACTTC	CASSTSGTRTQYF
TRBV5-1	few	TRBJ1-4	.	TGCGCCAGCAGCTTGGATTATACGGGAACCCGTAATGAAAAACTGTTTTTT	CASSLDYTGTRNEKLFF
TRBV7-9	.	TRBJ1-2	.	TGTGCCATGGGGGGCACCCGGACCCCCTACACCTTC	CAMGGTRTPYTF
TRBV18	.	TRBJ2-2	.	TGTGCCAGCTTTCTCCCGGGACTCATGAACACCGGGGAGCTGTTTTTT	CASFLPGLMNTGELFF
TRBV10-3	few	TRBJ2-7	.	TGTGCCATCAGTGAGGGGGGAACATACGAGCAGTACTTC	CAISEGGTYEQYF
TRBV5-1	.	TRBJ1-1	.	TGCGCCAGCAGCTCAGCCCGCATAACGAATCTGAACACTGAAGCTTTCTTT	CASSSARITNLNTEAFF
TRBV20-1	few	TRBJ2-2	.	TGCAGTGCTGCGAACACCGGGGAGCTGTTTTTT	CSAANTGELFF
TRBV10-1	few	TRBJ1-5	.	TGCGCCACCAACCAACCTTGCGGACGGTTACAAAATCAGCCCCAGCATTTT	CATNQPCGRLQNQPQHF
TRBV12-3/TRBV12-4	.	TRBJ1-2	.	TGTGCCAGCAGTTATGGGGATGGCACAAGCTATGGCTACACCTTC	CASSYGDGTSYGYTF
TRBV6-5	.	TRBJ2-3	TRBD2	TGTGCCAGCATCTCAGTTAGCGGGAGCGGGGATACGCAGTATTTT	CASISVSGSGDTQYF
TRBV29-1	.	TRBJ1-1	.	TGCAGCGTTAGTTCGGGACCGGAGAACACTGAAGCTTTCTTT	CSVSSGPENTEAFF
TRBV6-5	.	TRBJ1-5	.	TGTGCCAGCAGTTCAAAGCAGGGGACTAGTCAGCCCCAGCATTTT	CASSSKQGTSQPQHF
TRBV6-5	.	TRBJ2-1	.	TGTGCCAGCAGTTACTCTGGCTTCTACAATGAGCAGTTCTTC	CASSYSGFYNEQFF
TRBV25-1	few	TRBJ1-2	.	TGTGCCAGAGACCATTTTTCGGACCTAGACCGCGGCTACACCTTC	CARDHFSDLDRGYTF
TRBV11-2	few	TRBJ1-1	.	TGTGCCAGCAGCTTAATAACTTGGCCGGACAGTATGAACACTGAAGCTTTCTTT	CASSLITWPDSMNTEAFF
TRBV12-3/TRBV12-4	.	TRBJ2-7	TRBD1	TGTGCCAGCAGTCCGCACCTCTGGACAGGGTACTCCTACGAGCAGTACTTC	CASSPHLWTGYSYEQYF
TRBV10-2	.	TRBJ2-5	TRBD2	TGCGCCAGCAGTGGCGGGACTAGCGGGGTGGAGACCCAGTACTTC	CASSGGTSGVETQYF
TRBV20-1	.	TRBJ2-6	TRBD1	TGCAGTGCTACGGACAGGGCATCTGGGGCCAACGTCCTGACTTTC	CSATDRASGANVLTF
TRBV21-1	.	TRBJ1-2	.	TGTGCCAGCACCGTGCCCAGGTCCAACTATGGCTACACCTTC	CASTVPRSNYGYTF